This T cell receptor beta chain is drawn from a study of T cells after yellow fever vaccination. TCRdb reprocessed the 5' RACE reads with MiXCR, giving one entry per CDR3 protein. The sample has 450,000 to 550,000 distinct CDR3 sequences; roughly 19% are singletons. Germline lookup yields CDR1 DFQATT and CDR2 SNEGSKA (reference sequence). The CDR3 covers 13 residues. Trimming removed 6 bases from V and 4 bases from J; junction bases left unmatched: 7. This clonotype was found a few times. Source: PBMCs, taken 15 days after the yellow fever booster vaccination. The receptor was isolated from a young man who received the YFV17D yellow fever vaccine. The chain recombines TRBV20-1 with TRBJ2-7; 9 bases are a match to TRBD2. The CDR3 bases are TGCAGTGCCACAACTAGCGGGCATTACGAGCAGTACTTC. Translating gives CSATTSGHYEQYF.